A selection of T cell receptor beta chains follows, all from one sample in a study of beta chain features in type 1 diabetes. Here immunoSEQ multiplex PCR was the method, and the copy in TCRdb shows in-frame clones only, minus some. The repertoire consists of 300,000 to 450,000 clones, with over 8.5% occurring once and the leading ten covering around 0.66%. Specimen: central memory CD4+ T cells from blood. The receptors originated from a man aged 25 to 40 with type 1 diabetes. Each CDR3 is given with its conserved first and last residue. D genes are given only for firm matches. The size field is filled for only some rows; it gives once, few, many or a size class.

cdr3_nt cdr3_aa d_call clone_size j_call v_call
TGTGCCAGCAGCGAGACAGGGGTCCTCTCTGGAAACACCATATATTTT CASSETGVLSGNTIYF TRBD1 many TRBJ1-3 TRBV28
TGTGCCAGCCTCGACTTCCCCAAGTACTTC CASLDFPKYF NA NA TRBJ2-5 TRBV6-5
TGTGCCAGCAGCCAAGATCCGGACAGGGGGGTCAATGAGCAGTTCTTC CASSQDPDRGVNEQFF TRBD1 NA TRBJ2-1 TRBV4-2
TGCGCCAGCAGCTTGGGGGACGGACGCAGGGACGAGCAGTACTTC CASSLGDGRRDEQYF NA NA TRBJ2-7 TRBV5-1
TGTGCCAGCTCACTCACCGGACAGGGGAGGTACTTC CASSLTGQGRYF TRBD1 few TRBJ2-5 TRBV18
TGTGCCAGCAGCCCCTCCGGGACAGTAAAGTTCTTC CASSPSGTVKFF TRBD1 NA TRBJ2-1 TRBV7-4
TGTGCCAGCTCACCCAGACAGTCACAAGAGACCCAGTACTTC CASSPRQSQETQYF NA NA TRBJ2-5 TRBV18
TGCGCCAGCAGCCGAACCGGGACGGAGAACTATGGCTACACCTTC CASSRTGTENYGYTF NA NA TRBJ1-2 TRBV5-1
TGTGCCAGCAGTTTAGGGTATCGGGGGACAGGGGTTTTTTTGGCTGAAGCTTTCTTT CASSLGYRGTGVFLAEAFF TRBD1 NA TRBJ1-1 TRBV27
TGTGCCAGCACCTCGGGTACAGGGGATTCCTACGGGCAGTACTTC CASTSGTGDSYGQYF TRBD1 NA TRBJ2-7 TRBV28
TGCAGCGTCCAGGGAGGTAATGAAAAACTGTTTTTT CSVQGGNEKLFF NA NA TRBJ1-4 TRBV29-1
TGTGCCTGGAGTGTGGCAGGGGGGAACACTGAAGCTTTCTTT CAWSVAGGNTEAFF TRBD1 NA TRBJ1-1 TRBV30
TGTGCCAGCAGCCCTAAAGACAGAATCTCCTACGAGCAGTACTTC CASSPKDRISYEQYF NA few TRBJ2-7 TRBV7-9
TGTGCCAGCAGCCAACGACAGTCACCCTCTGGGGCCAACGTCCTGACTTTC CASSQRQSPSGANVLTF NA NA TRBJ2-6 TRBV14
TGCGCCTCGGATAATCTGGGGGACTCCAATGAGCAGTTCTTC CASDNLGDSNEQFF NA few TRBJ2-1 TRBV5-1
TGTGCCAGCATGTCGACGGCGAACACTGAAGCTTTCTTT CASMSTANTEAFF NA NA TRBJ1-1 TRBV25-1
TGTGCCTGGAACCCCCTGGGAACTCCAGATACGCAGTATTTT CAWNPLGTPDTQYF NA NA TRBJ2-3 TRBV30
TGTGCCAGCGAAGCAGGCGGTTCGAATGAAAAACTGTTTTTT CASEAGGSNEKLFF NA few TRBJ1-4 TRBV25-1
TGTGCCAGCAGCTTGTATGCTAGCGGAACGAATGAGCAGTTCTTC CASSLYASGTNEQFF TRBD2 once TRBJ2-1 TRBV7-3
TGTGCCACCAGCGAAGGGCTACGCCCGCGCCAAGAGACCCAGTACTTC CATSEGLRPRQETQYF NA NA TRBJ2-5 TRBV15
TGCGCCAGCAGCCCGGGGGGTATGGCGGAGGGGTATGAGCAGTTCTTC CASSPGGMAEGYEQFF TRBD2 few TRBJ2-1 TRBV5-1
TGTGCCACCAGCAGGGACGGAGGCCTGGGGGAGCTGTTTTTT CATSRDGGLGELFF NA NA TRBJ2-2 TRBV15
TGTGCCAGCAAAGCTCCAGGATACTCTGGAAACACCATATATTTT CASKAPGYSGNTIYF NA few TRBJ1-3 TRBV6-1
TGTGCCAGCAGCCAAGTTCGGTCTAGCACAGATACGCAGTATTTT CASSQVRSSTDTQYF NA few TRBJ2-3 TRBV4-2
TGTGCCAGCAGTCCCCCCGGGGGCGAGACCCAGTACTTC CASSPPGGETQYF NA NA TRBJ2-5 TRBV6-5
TGCGCCAGCAGCTTGAACAGTAATAGCAATCAGCCCCAGCATTTT CASSLNSNSNQPQHF NA NA TRBJ1-5 TRBV5-1
TGTGCCAGCAGTTTGGCGGGCTCGAATGAGCAGTTCTTC CASSLAGSNEQFF NA NA TRBJ2-1 TRBV27
TGTGCCAGCATGAACGGGGGTAAAGTGGCAGATACGCAGTATTTT CASMNGGKVADTQYF NA NA TRBJ2-3 TRBV28
TGTGCCACCAGCAGGACCGGGACAGGGGACACCGGGGAGCTGTTTTTT CATSRTGTGDTGELFF TRBD1 few TRBJ2-2 TRBV15
TGTGCCAGCAGCGTAGGGAGTCAGGGGGCGGGCTACGAGCAGTACTTC CASSVGSQGAGYEQYF TRBD1 NA TRBJ2-7 TRBV9
TGTGCCAGCAAATCCCAGGGTGGGACTGAAGCTTTCTTT CASKSQGGTEAFF NA NA TRBJ1-1 TRBV2
TGTGCCAGCAGTTCAAGGGGCCTCACAGATACGCAGTATTTT CASSSRGLTDTQYF NA few TRBJ2-3 TRBV28
TGTGCCAGCATCCAGGGCACTAGCGGGTACCAAGAGACCCAGTACTTC CASIQGTSGYQETQYF TRBD2 few TRBJ2-5 TRBV11-2
TGTGCCAGCAGTCCTTCAGAAACGGGCACTGAAGCTTTCTTT CASSPSETGTEAFF NA few TRBJ1-1 TRBV27
TGTGCCAGCAGCGTGGGGGTGAGCTACGAGCAGTACTTC CASSVGVSYEQYF NA once TRBJ2-7 TRBV5-6
TGTGCCAGCAGCTTCTTAGTCGGGAGCGGGAGACTCAATGAGCAGTTCTTC CASSFLVGSGRLNEQFF TRBD2 few TRBJ2-1 TRBV7-2
TGTGCCAGCAGTCGGACAACAGACTACGAGCAGTACTTC CASSRTTDYEQYF NA NA TRBJ2-7 TRBV28
TGTGCCAGCTCAGGGGAGAACACTGAAGCTTTCTTT CASSGENTEAFF NA NA TRBJ1-1 TRBV18
TGTGCCAGTTCCCTCTCTACTAGCGGGGCAACCGGGGAGCTGTTTTTT CASSLSTSGATGELFF TRBD2 few TRBJ2-2 TRBV19
TGTGCCAGCACCAGGGCTAGCTCCTACAATGAGCAGTTCTTC CASTRASSYNEQFF NA NA TRBJ2-1 TRBV27
TGTGCCAGCAGCCAATACGGGGACCAAGAGACCCAGTACTTC CASSQYGDQETQYF NA once TRBJ2-5 TRBV7-2
TGTGCCAGCAGCATGGGGCCGGACGTTTCCTACGAGCAGTACTTC CASSMGPDVSYEQYF NA few TRBJ2-7 TRBV11-2